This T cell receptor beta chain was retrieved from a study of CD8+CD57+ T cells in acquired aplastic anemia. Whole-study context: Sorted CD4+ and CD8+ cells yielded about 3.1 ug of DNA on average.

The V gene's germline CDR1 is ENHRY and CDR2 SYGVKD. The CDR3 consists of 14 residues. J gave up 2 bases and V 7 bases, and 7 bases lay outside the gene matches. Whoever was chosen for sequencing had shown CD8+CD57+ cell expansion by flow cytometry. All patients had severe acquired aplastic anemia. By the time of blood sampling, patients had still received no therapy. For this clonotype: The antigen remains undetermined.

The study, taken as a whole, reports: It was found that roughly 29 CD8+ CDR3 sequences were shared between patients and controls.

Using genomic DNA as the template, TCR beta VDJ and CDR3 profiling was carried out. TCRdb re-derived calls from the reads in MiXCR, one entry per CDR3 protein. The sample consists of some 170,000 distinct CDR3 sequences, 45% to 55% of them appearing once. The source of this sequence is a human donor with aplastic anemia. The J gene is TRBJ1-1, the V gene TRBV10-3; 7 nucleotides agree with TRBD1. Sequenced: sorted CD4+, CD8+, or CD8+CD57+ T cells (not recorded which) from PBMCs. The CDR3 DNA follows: TGTGCCATCAATCCGACAGGGAGCAACACTGAAGCTTTCTTT. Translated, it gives CAINPTGSNTEAFF.